This T cell receptor (beta chain) was captured in a study of graft-versus-host responses after intestinal transplantation. Study in general: Anti-thymocyte globulin served as induction for all recipients, who then took tacrolimus and steroids for about 3 years.

The repertoire was sequenced with immunoSEQ multiplex PCR; TCRdb's copy has only in-frame clones and lacks some. This sample has 8,500 to 10,000 clones, with about 88% found just once. Graft tissue processing released intraepithelial and lamina propria lymphocytes. This CDR3 contains 17 residues. Germline V lookup: CDR1 MNHNS, CDR2 SASEGT. The V segment lost 3 bases and the J segment 8 bases; nucleotides outside the gene matches: 16. V gene TRBV6-1 combines with J gene TRBJ2-1, with 7 nucleotides matching TRBD1. The origin of this receptor is a human patient who received an intestinal transplant, so some T cells may come from the graft donor. The sequenced sample was ileum tissue, obtained around 24 months after intestinal transplantation. The CDR3: CASSDPPGQGVFDEQFF. CDR3 coding DNA: TGTGCCAGCAGTGACCCCCCCGGGCAGGGGGTTTTTGATGAGCAGTTCTTC.